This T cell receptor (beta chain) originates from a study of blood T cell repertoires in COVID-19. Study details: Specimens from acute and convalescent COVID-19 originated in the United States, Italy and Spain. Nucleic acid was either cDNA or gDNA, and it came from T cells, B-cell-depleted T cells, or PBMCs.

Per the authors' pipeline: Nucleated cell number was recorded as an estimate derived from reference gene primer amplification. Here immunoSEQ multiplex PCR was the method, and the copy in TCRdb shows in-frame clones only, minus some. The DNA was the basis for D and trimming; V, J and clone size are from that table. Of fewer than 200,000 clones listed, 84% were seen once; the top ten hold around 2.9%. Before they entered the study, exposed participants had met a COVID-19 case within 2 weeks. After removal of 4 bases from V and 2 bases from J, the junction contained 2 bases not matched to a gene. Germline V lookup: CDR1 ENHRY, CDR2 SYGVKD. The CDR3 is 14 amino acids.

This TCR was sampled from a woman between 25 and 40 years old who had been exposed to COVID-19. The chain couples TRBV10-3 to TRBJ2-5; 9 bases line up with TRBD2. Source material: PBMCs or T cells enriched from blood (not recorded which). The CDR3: CAISGSGGQETQYF. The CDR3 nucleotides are TGTGCCATCAGTGGTAGCGGGGGTCAAGAGACCCAGTACTTC.